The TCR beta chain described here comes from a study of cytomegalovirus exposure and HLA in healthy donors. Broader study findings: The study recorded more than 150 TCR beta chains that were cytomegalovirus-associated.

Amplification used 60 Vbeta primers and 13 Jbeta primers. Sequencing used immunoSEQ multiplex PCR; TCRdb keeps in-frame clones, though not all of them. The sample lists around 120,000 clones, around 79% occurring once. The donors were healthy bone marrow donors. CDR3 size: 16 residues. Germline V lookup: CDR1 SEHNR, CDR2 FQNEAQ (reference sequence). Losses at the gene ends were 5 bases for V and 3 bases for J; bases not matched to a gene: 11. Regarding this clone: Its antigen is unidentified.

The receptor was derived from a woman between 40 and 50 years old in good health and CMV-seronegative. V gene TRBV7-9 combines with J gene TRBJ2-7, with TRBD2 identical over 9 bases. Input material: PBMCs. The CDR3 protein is CASSPNLAGSSYEQYF. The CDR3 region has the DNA TGTGCCAGCAGCCCTAACCTAGCGGGAAGCAGCTACGAGCAGTACTTC.